These 15 T cell receptor beta chains were sequenced from one sample in a study of spatial heterogeneity in lung cancer. No cognate antigen is known for these TCRs. Time point: sample taken at primary tumor resection. TCRdb re-called the 5' RACE reads with MiXCR, one entry per CDR3 protein. The sample carries 15,000 to 20,000 distinct CDR3 sequences, under 10% recorded once. Overall study findings and caveats: The study found that expanded intratumoral alpha and beta TCR counts tracked tumor mutation counts.

The sequencing used lung tumor tissue, collected at surgery. These receptors originate from a male donor with early-stage non-small cell lung cancer.

The rearrangement links TRBV4-3 to TRBJ1-2; a possible D gene is TRBD1 (6 bases). The CDR3 contains 14 residues. Per the germline V gene, CDR1 is LGHNA and CDR2 is YSLEER. V lost 4 bases and J lost 6, with 15 bases in between. CDR3 in DNA: TGCGCCAGCAGCCCGGGACAATTAAACGATGGCTACACCTTC. It codes for CASSPGQLNDGYTF.

There are many counts of this clonotype. V usage is TRBV24-1 and J usage is TRBJ2-1; D is uncertain. The V end lost 3 bases, the J end lost 0 bases, and 17 bases lay between the germline ends. The CDR3 runs to 18 residues. The V gene's germline CDR1 is KGHDR and CDR2 SFDVKD. CDR3 amino acids: CATSDIRALPGSYNEQFF. Here the CDR3 DNA reads TGTGCCACCAGTGATATAAGGGCCCTACCTGGCTCCTACAATGAGCAGTTCTTC.

This clonotype was counted at least ten times. The chain employs TRBV5-1 and TRBJ2-3; 8 bases agree with TRBD2. Per the germline V gene, CDR1 is SGHRS and CDR2 is YFSETQ. The CDR3 consists of 17 residues. Trimming took 0 bases from V and 0 from J; bases not matched to a gene: 6. The CDR3 nucleotides are TGCGCCAGCAGCTTGGGGATAGCGGGAATCAGCACAGATACGCAGTATTTT. Its translation: CASSLGIAGISTDTQYF.

This clonotype was observed many times. V usage is TRBV11-3 and J usage is TRBJ1-4; TRBD1 matches 7 bases. The CDR3 totals 15 residues. V was pared by 3 bases and J by 7 bases, with 8 bases of the junction left unmatched. The germline CDR1 and CDR2 sequences are SGHNT and YENEEA. CDR3 DNA sequence: TGTGCCAGCAGCTTCGAGGGACAGCGGAGTGAAAAACTGTTTTTT. As protein: CASSFEGQRSEKLFF.

This clonotype was observed at least ten times. J is TRBJ2-7 and V is TRBV29-1, with a tentative D call TRBD1 (6 bases). CDR1 SQVTM and CDR2 ANQGSEA come from the germline V gene. V was trimmed by 5 bases and J by 0 bases, leaving 14 bases between them. This CDR3 spans 14 amino acids. CDR3 loop: CSVLTPQGSYEQYF. CDR3 bases: TGCAGCGTTCTCACCCCACAGGGCTCCTACGAGCAGTACTTC.

This clonotype showed up many times. The chain recombines TRBV20-1 with TRBJ1-5; 8 nucleotides line up with TRBD1. With V trimmed by 4 bases and J by 0 bases, 11 bases remained unmatched. The CDR3 consists of 17 residues. Germline CDR1 is DFQATT and CDR2 is SNEGSKA (reference sequence). CDR3 sequence reads: CSATPPRGPNSNQPQHF. The CDR3 DNA reads TGCAGTGCTACCCCCCCCAGGGGGCCCAATAGCAATCAGCCCCAGCATTTT.

In its sample, this clonotype is medium-sized (0.01 to 0.1%). This sequence joins TRBV5-1 and TRBJ2-3; a possible D gene is TRBD2 (5 bases). The V end was cut by 4 bases, the J end by 2 bases, with 17 bases between. The V gene's germline CDR1 is SGHRS and CDR2 YFSETQ. CDR3 length equals 16 residues. The CDR3 DNA sequence: TGCGCCAGCAGCCTCCCCCCCGGGGTAGTCACAGATACGCAGTATTTT. This translates into CASSLPPGVVTDTQYF.

The chain carries TRBV7-8 and TRBJ2-3; TRBD2 matches at 11 bases. V dropped 5 bases and J dropped 1; count of bases not matched to a gene: 2. Germline V gene sequence: CDR1 SGHVS, CDR2 FQNEAQ. The CDR3 is 15 residues long. The chain's CDR3 is CASSISGGGTDTQYF. In DNA, the CDR3 is TGTGCCAGCAGCATTAGCGGGGGGGGCACAGATACGCAGTATTTT.

This clonotype was recorded only once. The CDR3, as DNA: TGCAGTGCTAGACTCACCCGGCCTAGCACAGATACGCAGTATTTT. It specifies CSARLTRPSTDTQYF. J is TRBJ2-3 and V is TRBV20-1; D is unresolved. V lost 2 bases and J lost 0, with 12 bases in between. Germline V gene data show CDR1 as DFQATT and CDR2 as SNEGSKA (reference sequence). This CDR3 has 15 amino acids.

This clonotype was counted at least ten times. The chain combines TRBV20-1 with TRBJ2-6; 12 nucleotides agree with TRBD1. There are 16 residues in the CDR3. In germline, CDR1 is DFQATT, CDR2 SNEGSKA (reference sequence). Trimming at V came to 7 bases and at J to 4 bases, leaving 8 bases not matched to a gene. The CDR3 region is CSVQPGQGAGANVLTF. CDR3 DNA sequence: TGCAGTGTTCAACCGGGACAGGGGGCCGGGGCCAACGTCCTGACTTTC.

This chain joins TRBV30 and TRBJ2-3; TRBD1 is a possible D gene (5 bases). Germline V gene sequence: CDR1 GTSNPN, CDR2 SVGIG (reference sequence). V lost 3 bases to trimming and J lost 0 bases, with 19 bases between them. The CDR3 sequence is 17 residues long. The CDR3 protein is CAWRAVLGDSSTDTQYF. CDR3 sequence (DNA): TGTGCCTGGAGGGCTGTCCTAGGGGATTCTAGCACAGATACGCAGTATTTT. Supplemented by reference TRBV30 and TRBJ2-3, the full variable domain reads SQTIHQWPATLVQPVGSPLSLECTVEGTSNPNLYWYRQAAGRGLQLLFYSVGIGQISSEVPQNLSASRPQDRQFILSSKKLLLSDSGFYLCAWRAVLGDSSTDTQYFGPGTRLTVL.

The sample holds many counts of this clonotype. The genes are TRBV7-3 and TRBJ2-3; D assignment may be TRBD1 or TRBD2 (5 bases each). V dropped 2 bases and J dropped 8 bases, with 11 bases sitting between them. The germline V gene has CDR1 SGHTA and CDR2 FQGTGA. CDR3 size: 13 residues. The CDR3 coding sequence is TGTGCCAGCAGCTTAGGCCCGAGGGGTACGCAGTATTTT. Translated: CASSLGPRGTQYF.

This clonotype is labeled as medium-sized. The V and J genes are TRBV20-1 and TRBJ1-5, with D unclear. The CDR3 spans 15 residues. Trimming took off 3 bases at V and 1 base at J, with 13 bases between the two ends. Germline loops: CDR1 DFQATT, CDR2 SNEGSKA (reference sequence). The DNA for the CDR3 is TGCAGTGCTAGGGCTACTACGGGGAGCAATCAGCCCCAGCATTTT. Translating gives CSARATTGSNQPQHF.

At least ten counts were recorded for this clonotype. The V call is TRBV7-2, the J call TRBJ2-5; the match to TRBD1 covers 8 bases. Germline values: CDR1 SGHTA, CDR2 FQGNSA. The junction had 7 bases not matched to a gene; V was cut back by 0 bases and J by 4 bases. CDR3 length equals 16 residues. The CDR3 nucleotides read TGTGCCAGCAGCTTAGCGGCAGGGGGCGGAGGAGAGACCCAGTACTTC. Translating it yields CASSLAAGGGGETQYF.

Many counts were recorded for this clonotype. The chain joins TRBV12-3 or TRBV12-4 to TRBJ2-2, with no clear D. This CDR3 region has 16 residues. V lost 5 bases, J lost 4 bases, and 17 bases lay in between. CDR3 in DNA: TGTGCCAGCAGTCTGACAACCCTCATCGGCACCGGGGAGCTGTTTTTT. It translates to CASSLTTLIGTGELFF.